The text below deals with one T cell receptor beta chain. A single count supports this clone. This clone's antigen is unknown. Base qualities were left out, and no much larger clone turns up one base away. CDR1 SGHNT and CDR2 YYREEE are derived from the germline V gene (reference sequence). Including cysteine and phenylalanine, the CDR3 has 16 amino acids. Only the CDR3 part of the read is kept: 48 bases, read in frame from the first base. V loses 4 bases of germline sequence and J loses 2 bases, and the interval between the two ends is 15 bases. TCR beta CDR3 regions were amplified from genomic DNA by bias-controlled multiplex PCR with the immunoSEQ v3 hsTCRB kit. An Illumina NextSeq 500 was used to sequence the TCR libraries, reaching around 2.1 million read pairs at survey level or roughly 4.5-6.5 million at deep level. The original methods were these. V, D and J genes were assigned, non-productive sequences were removed, and clonality was reported by immunoSEQ Analyzer software. Repertoires of infused TIL and blood were compared using productive Simpson clonality and the Morisita overlap index of productive TRB rearrangements. The absolute count of a clonotype in blood was estimated by multiplying the lymphocyte count by the CD3+ fraction and by the productive frequency of the clone. The clones in this table, taken by TCRdb from immuneACCESS, are in-frame only. Not every clone is retained; where verified, under half of the shortfall comes from an unresolved V gene, and the cause of the rest is unknown. V and J calls and clone size come straight from that table; D and trimming were deduced from the DNA. The sample yields some 20,000 clones; about three quarters were counted once. The leading ten clones occupy around 7% of the sample.

The record originates from a study of TIL therapy for anti-PD-1-resistant metastatic lung cancer (dated by TCRdb to the early 2020s). Regarding the complete study: Tumors were collected before any PD-1/PD-L1 blockade, after which patients were given nivolumab, and patients who progressed were given lymphodepletion, an infusion of expanded TIL and IL-2. Across the cohort, whole-exome sequencing showed a median non-synonymous tumor mutation burden of 1.5 mutations per megabase. T cell receptor beta sequencing of tumor and peripheral blood served to follow clonotypes across the tumor, the expanded TIL product, and serial blood samples. Among the enrolled patients, the median age was about 50 years (range about 35-85), and the median tumor PD-L1 proportion score was roughly 6%. The cohort was composed predominantly of lung adenocarcinoma, with a few EGFR-mutant and two ALK-rearranged tumors included, and half of patients were identified as current or former smokers. Points the paper makes about the study in general: The cohort was highly selected, including more treatment-naive, never-smoker and oncogene-addicted patients than is typical, which limits generalizability. The study protocol defined all tumor marker inferences as exploratory. Infused TIL clonotypes partially replaced the baseline peripheral repertoire then decayed over months, with no apparent association between persistence and response.

The time point tag for this specimen amounts to: pre-treatment sample, taken before nivolumab and TIL therapy. A phase I trial run at two centers enrolled adults with stage 4 NSCLC between late 2017 and early 2020. The samples were obtained from a phase I trial that was single-arm and open-label and tested tumor-infiltrating lymphocyte therapy combined with nivolumab in advanced non-small cell lung cancer. Blood mononuclear cells were isolated from EDTA tubes by Ficoll gradient and were snap-frozen as pellets, and DNA was extracted with a Qiagen mini-prep kit. The TCR was taken from a person aged 25 to 80 with non-small cell lung cancer. The V and J segments used are TRBV5-4 and TRBJ2-2, with the identity of the D gene unclear. Sample: blood, taken at baseline. Here is the DNA: TGTGCCAGCAGCGAGGAGAAGAGCTTTAACACCGGGGAGCTGTTTTTT. This translates into CASSEEKSFNTGELFF.